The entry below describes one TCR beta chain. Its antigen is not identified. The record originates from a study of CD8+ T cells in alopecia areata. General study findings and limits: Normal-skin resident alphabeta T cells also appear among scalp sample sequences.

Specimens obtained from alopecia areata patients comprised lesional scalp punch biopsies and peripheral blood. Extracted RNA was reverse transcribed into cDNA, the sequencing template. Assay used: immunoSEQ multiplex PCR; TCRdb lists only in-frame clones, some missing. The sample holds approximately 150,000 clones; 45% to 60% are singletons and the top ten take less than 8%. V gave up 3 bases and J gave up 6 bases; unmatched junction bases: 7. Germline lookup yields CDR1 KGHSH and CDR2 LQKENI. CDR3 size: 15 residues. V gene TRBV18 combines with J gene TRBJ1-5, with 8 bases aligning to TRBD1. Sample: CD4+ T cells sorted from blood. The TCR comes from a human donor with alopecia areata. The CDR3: CASSPIRTGPQPQHF. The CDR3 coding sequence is TGTGCCAGCTCACCTATAAGGACAGGGCCTCAGCCCCAGCATTTT.